This TCR beta chain was recorded in a study of OX40 agonist ivuxolimab in advanced cancers. Study outcomes and limitations: Both CD4+ and CD8+ T cell populations in blood had undergone clonal expansion by week 6 at 0.1 to 3.0 mg/kg.

Measured with immunoSEQ multiplex PCR; TCRdb has only the in-frame clones, and not every one. In the table there are 75,000 to 95,000 clones, around 87% of which are singletons. With 1 base removed from V and 6 bases from J, the gap between germline ends came to 6 bases. The germline V gene has CDR1 SGHVS and CDR2 FQNEAQ. This CDR3 region has 13 residues. Worth noting for this clone: Its antigen is not identified.

This sample comprised CD4+ or CD8+ T cells sorted from blood, obtained in a trial of the OX40 agonist ivuxolimab. V gene TRBV7-8 combines with J gene TRBJ2-2, with D uncertain. This sequence was found in an adult with an advanced solid tumor such as melanoma, head and neck, liver or kidney cancer. The CDR3, as DNA: TGTGCCAGCAGCTTAGACCCCTCCGGGGAGCTGTTTTTT. It encodes CASSLDPSGELFF.